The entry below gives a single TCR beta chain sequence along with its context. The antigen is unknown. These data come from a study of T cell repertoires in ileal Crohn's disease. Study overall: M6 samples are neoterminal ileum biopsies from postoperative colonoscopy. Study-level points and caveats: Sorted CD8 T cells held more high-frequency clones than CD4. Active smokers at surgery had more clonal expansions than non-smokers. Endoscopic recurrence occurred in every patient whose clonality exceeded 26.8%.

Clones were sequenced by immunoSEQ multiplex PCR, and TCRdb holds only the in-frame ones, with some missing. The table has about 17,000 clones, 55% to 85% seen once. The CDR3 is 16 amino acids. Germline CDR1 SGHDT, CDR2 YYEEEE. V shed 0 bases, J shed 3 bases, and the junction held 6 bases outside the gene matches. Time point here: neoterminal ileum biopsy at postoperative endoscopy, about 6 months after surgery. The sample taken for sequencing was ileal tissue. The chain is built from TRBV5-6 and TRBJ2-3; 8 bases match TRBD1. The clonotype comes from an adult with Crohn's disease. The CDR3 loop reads CASSLDGQGATDTQYF. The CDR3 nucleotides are TGTGCCAGCAGCTTGGATGGTCAGGGGGCGACAGATACGCAGTATTTT.